One sample yielded the 8 T cell receptor beta chains listed below, sequenced in a study of CD8 T cells in Susac syndrome. RNA in amounts of roughly 0.5 to 1 ug was reverse transcribed with random hexamers. TCRdb independently ran MiXCR on the immunoSEQ multiplex PCR reads; one entry per CDR3 protein. The data hold about 200,000 distinct CDR3 sequences, with 90% to 95% observed a single time. Sequences were obtained from CD4+ T cells from PBMCs. The receptor source for this set is a human donor in good health.

The chain has TRBV5-1 and TRBJ2-1, with D perhaps TRBD1 or TRBD2 (5 bases each). Deletions cut 0 bases from V and 9 bases from J, with 19 bases between. The germline CDR1 and CDR2 sequences are SGHRS and YFSETQ. This CDR3 has 16 residues. CDR3 sequence reads: CASSLDLGWGSGEQFF. Written as DNA, the CDR3 is TGCGCCAGCAGCTTGGATCTGGGATGGGGGAGCGGTGAGCAGTTCTTC. The full variable domain, rest sourced from reference TRBV5-1 and TRBJ2-1, is KAGVTQTPRYLIKTRGQQVTLSCSPISGHRSVSWYQQTPGQGLQFLFEYFSETQRNKGNFPGRFSGRQFSNSRSEMNVSTLELGDSALYLCASSLDLGWGSGEQFFGPGTRLTVL.

J is TRBJ2-5 and V is TRBV13, with 9 bases aligning to TRBD2. The CDR3 totals 17 residues. Germline CDR1 reads PRHDT; CDR2 reads FYEKMQ (reference sequence). V was pared by 2 bases and J by 3 bases, with 10 bases of the junction left unmatched. The CDR3 region has the DNA TGTGCCAGCAGCTTATCCTACCGCGGGGGGGAGGAAGAGACCCAGTACTTC. This sequence encodes CASSLSYRGGEEETQYF.

The chain is built from TRBV18 and TRBJ2-7; 7 nucleotides agree with TRBD1. CDR3 length: 14 residues. After removal of 3 bases from V and 3 bases from J, the junction contained 5 bases not matched to a gene. Germline-derived CDR1 and CDR2 are KGHSH and LQKENI. The CDR3 DNA sequence: TGTGCCAGCTCACCGACAGGGATCAACTACGAGCAGTACGTC. Its protein product is CASSPTGINYEQYV.

The chain links TRBV30 to TRBJ2-1, with TRBD1 matching 12 bases. J lost 7 bases, V lost 3 bases, and 10 bases had no gene match. The CDR3 consists of 16 residues. Germline V gives CDR1 GTSNPN, CDR2 SVGIG (reference sequence). The CDR3 nucleotides are TGTGCCTGGAGAGATCCCCGGGACAGGGGGCAGAATGAGCAGTTCTTC. It yields the protein CAWRDPRDRGQNEQFF. Filled out from reference TRBV30 and TRBJ2-1, the complete variable domain reads SQTIHQWPATLVQPVGSPLSLECTVEGTSNPNLYWYRQAAGRGLQLLFYSVGIGQISSEVPQNLSASRPQDRQFILSSKKLLLSDSGFYLCAWRDPRDRGQNEQFFGPGTRLTVL.

The rearrangement links TRBV20-1 to TRBJ2-7; TRBD1 agrees at 7 bases. J gave up 2 bases and V 7 bases, and 5 bases lay outside the gene matches. This CDR3 has 12 residues. CDR1 DFQATT and CDR2 SNEGSKA come from the germline V gene (reference sequence). CDR3 residues: CSGRQGAYEQYF. CDR3 coding DNA: TGCAGTGGTCGACAGGGAGCCTACGAGCAGTACTTC.

This clonotype was found once. The J gene is TRBJ1-5, the V gene TRBV28; the match to TRBD1 covers 8 bases. Per the germline V gene, CDR1 is MDHEN and CDR2 is SYDVKM. J was trimmed by 4 bases and V by 5 bases; bases with no gene match: 7. The CDR3 spans 15 residues. The CDR3 reads CASSDPTGGNQPQHF. The CDR3 DNA sequence: TGTGCCAGCAGTGACCCTACAGGGGGGAATCAGCCCCAGCATTTT.

V gene TRBV25-1 combines with J gene TRBJ2-1; a possible D gene is TRBD2 (6 bases). Per the germline V gene, CDR1 is MGHDK and CDR2 is SYGVNS. Trimming took off 3 bases at V and 8 bases at J, with 17 bases between the two ends. The CDR3 has 15 amino acids. CDR3 amino acids: CASSETGLRTDEQFF. The CDR3, as DNA: TGTGCCAGCAGTGAGACGGGACTCCGGACCGATGAGCAGTTCTTC.

In DNA, the CDR3 is TGTGCCAGCAGTACTTTGGGACAGCCCCAGCATTTT. Its translation: CASSTLGQPQHF. V is TRBV12-3 or TRBV12-4 and J is TRBJ1-5; no clear D. V was trimmed by 5 bases and J by 7 bases, leaving 9 bases between them. The length of the CDR3 is 12 residues.